These T cell receptor beta chains were read from a single sample in a study of shared clonotypes between healthy human individuals. Clones were read by immunoSEQ multiplex PCR, and TCRdb kept only the in-frame ones, dropping some. The top ten clones hold roughly 0.55% of a sample with about 990,000 clones, around 82% of them seen once. The specimen was memory CD4+ T cells from PBMCs. The receptors shown here come from a young man in good health. Some clones in this sample may be carry-over from other donors' samples. CDR3s leave out the opening cysteine and the closing phenylalanine or tryptophan. Fields, in order: V gene, J gene, CDR3 protein.

TRBV11-2,TRBJ2-6,ASSLGVNSGANVLT
TRBV18,TRBJ1-1,ASSTGQAEAF
TRBV5-1,TRBJ2-3,ASSFRTDTDTQY
TRBV6-5,TRBJ1-4,ASSYGLTSSEKLF
TRBV2,TRBJ1-1,ASTIDRVGEAF
TRBV11-2,TRBJ2-1,ASSWVGLQF
TRBV5-1,TRBJ2-5,ASSTGVAGGLQETQY
TRBV5-4,TRBJ2-3,ASSPTSGRQDTQY
TRBV6-1,TRBJ2-7,ASRIQGTSYEQY
TRBV2,TRBJ2-4,ASSEAMEGGWM
TRBV19,TRBJ1-1,ASSIVSGTGEAF
TRBV30,TRBJ1-5,AWSTRGRLQPQH
TRBV2,TRBJ2-1,ASSEDRGTYNEQF
TRBV20-1,TRBJ1-2,SASPSEG
TRBV5-1,TRBJ1-5,ASSADTNQPQH
TRBV10-3,TRBJ1-3,AAQGGGNTIY
TRBV4-1,TRBJ2-1,ASSLSGSFDEQF
TRBV2,TRBJ2-7,ASSLGQGTRSNEQY
TRBV7-2,TRBJ2-5,ASSLPPAQETQY
TRBV28,TRBJ1-3,ASSPTGGSTGNTIY
TRBV28,TRBJ2-1,ASTPQERSYNEQF
TRBV7-9,TRBJ1-1,ASSLILSTEAF
TRBV18,TRBJ2-7,ASSPQVGFRNEQY
TRBV5-1,TRBJ2-7,ASSIRFAGGSGEQY
TRBV30,TRBJ2-7,AWRQGGFYEQY
TRBV5-4,TRBJ2-3,ASSSGTRTDTQY
TRBV19,TRBJ1-1,ASEAQGYTEAF
TRBV7-7,TRBJ2-3,ASSPTGPRGMGTQY
TRBV5-6,TRBJ2-7,ASSDRRQGGYGEQY
TRBV7-2,TRBJ2-7,ASSREGSSYEQY
TRBV6-6,TRBJ1-4,ASSSGPTNEKLF
TRBV5-1,TRBJ1-3,ASSLQVSGNTIY
TRBV7-7,TRBJ2-7,ASASGVAYEQY
TRBV29-1,TRBJ2-1,SVIAGTSYNEQF
TRBV14,TRBJ2-7,ASSQLGQTYEQY
TRBV2,TRBJ1-1,ASSGPGVETEAF
TRBV7-2,TRBJ2-7,ASTPGGGSPEGIEQY
TRBV2,TRBJ1-2,ASSPGPRYGYT
TRBV5-6,TRBJ2-5,ASSLVAGGRETQY
TRBV9,TRBJ2-5,ASSVYGETQY
TRBV7-2,TRBJ2-3,ATVGVSTALWKTQY
TRBV29-1,TRBJ1-2,SVAGAGWGYT
TRBV11-2,TRBJ2-1,ASSRYGEGGGGEQF
TRBV10-3,TRBJ2-3,AISETPGLGTSTDTQY
TRBV2,TRBJ2-7,ASSESKTGTYEQY
TRBV7-9,TRBJ1-4,ASSSDRSNEKLF
TRBV7-2,TRBJ1-1,ASSLETGRGAEAF
TRBV18,TRBJ2-6,ASSHDSGANVLT
TRBV6-5,TRBJ1-2,ASRRTVNYGYT
TRBV9,TRBJ2-5,ASSAESETQY
TRBV6-6,TRBJ2-7,ASRDGTSGGYEQY
TRBV30,TRBJ2-1,AWNRGTYNEQF
TRBV9,TRBJ2-7,ASSVGQGNDEQY
TRBV6-1,TRBJ2-2,ASSSAPGTGELF
TRBV4-2,TRBJ2-4,ASSQVSGDGKNIQY
TRBV18,TRBJ1-5,ASSPPLLTGTGQPQH
TRBV5-4,TRBJ1-3,ASSPGGVAGNTIY